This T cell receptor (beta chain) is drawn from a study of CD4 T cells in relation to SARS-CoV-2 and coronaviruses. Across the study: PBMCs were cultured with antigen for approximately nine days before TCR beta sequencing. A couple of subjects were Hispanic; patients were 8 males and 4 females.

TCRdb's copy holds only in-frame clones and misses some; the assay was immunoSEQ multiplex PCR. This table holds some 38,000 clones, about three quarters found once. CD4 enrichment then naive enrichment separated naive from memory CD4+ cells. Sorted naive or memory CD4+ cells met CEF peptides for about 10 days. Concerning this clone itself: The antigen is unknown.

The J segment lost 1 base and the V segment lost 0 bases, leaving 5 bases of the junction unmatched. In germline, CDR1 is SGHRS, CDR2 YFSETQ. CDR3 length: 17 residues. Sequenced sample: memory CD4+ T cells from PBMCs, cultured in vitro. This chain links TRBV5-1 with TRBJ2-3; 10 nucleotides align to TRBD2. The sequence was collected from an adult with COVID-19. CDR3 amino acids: CASSLGAGGPRTDTQYF. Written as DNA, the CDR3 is TGCGCCAGCAGCTTGGGAGCGGGAGGGCCTCGCACAGATACGCAGTATTTT.